This T cell receptor (beta chain) is drawn from a study of blood T cell repertoires in COVID-19. Study-wide context: The origin of the acute and convalescent COVID-19 samples was the United States, Italy and Spain. T cells, B-cell-depleted T cells, or PBMCs supplied cDNA or gDNA.

The CDR3 spans 14 residues. Germline V lookup: CDR1 MDHEN, CDR2 SYDVKM. V lost 7 bases, J lost 6 bases, and 8 bases stayed unmatched. Sequencing used immunoSEQ multiplex PCR; TCRdb keeps in-frame clones, though not all of them. The sample lists roughly 300,000 clones; about 90% were seen once. Donors in Cohort 3 who had recovered were those with two negative PCRs, healthcare professional clearance, or resolution of their symptoms. The rearrangement uses TRBV28 and TRBJ1-4; 7 bases match TRBD1. The TCR originated in a woman in her twenties or thirties who had recovered from COVID-19. Sequencing was done on a sample of PBMCs or T cells enriched from blood (not recorded which). This CDR3 reads CASTGVQGHEKLFF. The CDR3 bases are TGTGCCAGCACGGGGGTACAGGGGCATGAAAAACTGTTTTTT.